One sample yielded the 21 T cell receptor beta chains listed below, sequenced in a study of T cell responses to AZD1222 COVID-19 vaccine. Clones were read by immunoSEQ multiplex PCR, and TCRdb kept only the in-frame ones, dropping some. The sample gives 100,000 to 150,000 clones, roughly 85% of which show up once; around 7.9% is in the top ten. Source: peripheral blood, taken 28 days after the second dose of the MenACWY control vaccine. The source is an adult who received the MenACWY meningococcal vaccine as a control.

The chain links TRBV19 to TRBJ1-1; D call uncertain. Trimming took off 7 bases at V and 4 bases at J, with 25 bases between the two ends. CDR3 length: 17 residues. Looked up from germline, CDR1 is LNHDA and CDR2 is SQIVND (reference sequence). CDR3 region: CASTSGSFAALGTEAFF. DNA of the CDR3: TGTGCCAGTACCTCGGGGTCATTTGCGGCTTTGGGCACTGAAGCTTTCTTT.

The CDR3 is CASGQQGFNEKLFF. The DNA for the CDR3 is TGTGCTAGTGGCCAACAGGGCTTTAATGAAAAACTGTTTTTT. The chain is built from TRBV12-5 and TRBJ1-4; maybe TRBD1 (6 bases). Germline V CDR1 and CDR2: LGHNT, FRNRAP. This CDR3 is 14 amino acids long. V was trimmed by 6 bases and J by 4 bases, leaving 12 bases between them.

The chain combines TRBV6-2 or TRBV6-3 with TRBJ2-5; D gene uncertain. CDR1 and CDR2 (germline): MNHEY, SVGEGT. The CDR3 sequence is 14 residues long. Trimming removed 4 bases at V and 5 bases at J, with 14 bases between. The CDR3 DNA reads TGTGCCAGCAGTTCCGCGTGGGCCGGGGAGACCCAGTACTTC. This translates into CASSSAWAGETQYF.

V is TRBV7-9 and J is TRBJ1-5, with D unclear. The CDR3 is made up of 15 amino acids. The germline V gene encodes CDR1 SEHNR and CDR2 FQNEAQ (reference sequence). Trimming took 1 base from V and 4 from J, leaving 11 bases between them. CDR3 bases: TGTGCCAGCAGCTTAGGTGGCAGAGAGAATCAGCCCCAGCATTTT. Encoded protein: CASSLGGRENQPQHF.

Written as DNA, the CDR3 is TGTGCCAGCAGCCGGGCGGCCCGGGGGCGACCTGAAGCTTTCTTT. It is translated as CASSRAARGRPEAFF. This sequence joins TRBV11-2 and TRBJ1-1; D is perhaps TRBD1 (6 bases). Germline V CDR1 and CDR2: SGHAT, FQNNGV. CDR3 length equals 15 residues. Trimming took 5 bases from V and 6 from J, leaving 19 bases between them.

This clone was detected a few times. The V gene is TRBV5-8, the J gene TRBJ2-7; D may be TRBD2 (5 bases). Trimming shortened V by 2 bases and J by 0 bases, and 9 bases separated the two germline ends. The germline V gene encodes CDR1 SGHTS and CDR2 YDEGEE. This CDR3 has 14 amino acids. CDR3 DNA sequence: TGTGCCAGCAGCTTAATCGGACTCTCCTACGAGCAGTACTTC. Translating gives CASSLIGLSYEQYF.

The genes are TRBV28 and TRBJ1-2; 7 positions agree with TRBD1. Losses at the gene ends were 3 bases for V and 4 bases for J; bases not matched to a gene: 8. The CDR3 has 15 residues. Looked up from germline, CDR1 is MDHEN and CDR2 is SYDVKM. The CDR3 loop reads CASSLTPTGTYGYTF. The DNA for the CDR3 is TGTGCCAGCAGTTTGACTCCGACAGGGACCTATGGCTACACCTTC.

This chain links TRBV7-2 with TRBJ1-5; unclear D gene. The germline gives CDR1 SGHTA, CDR2 FQGNSA. Trimming took off 0 bases at V and 9 bases at J, with 9 bases between the two ends. CDR3 length: 13 residues. CDR3 amino acids: CASSLASSRPQHF. The DNA of the CDR3 is TGTGCCAGCAGCTTAGCGTCGAGCCGGCCCCAGCATTTT.

The chain links TRBV6-6 to TRBJ1-5; 7 bases line up with TRBD1. V shed 5 bases, J shed 6 bases, and the junction held 7 bases outside the gene matches. There are 14 residues in the CDR3. Looked up from germline, CDR1 is MNHNY and CDR2 is SVGAGI (reference sequence). This CDR3 reads CASSPQGGSQPQHF. The DNA for the CDR3 is TGTGCCAGCAGTCCTCAGGGGGGGAGTCAGCCCCAGCATTTT.

CDR3: CASSDDRGRRNYGYTF. In DNA form, the CDR3 reads TGTGCCAGCAGCGACGACAGGGGAAGACGTAACTATGGCTACACCTTC. The J gene is TRBJ1-2, the V gene TRBV9, with 8 bases identical to TRBD1. The trim removed 3 bases at V and 1 base at J, leaving 8 bases unmatched. Germline CDR1 is SGDLS and CDR2 is YYNGEE. This CDR3 spans 16 amino acids.

The chain employs TRBV2 and TRBJ1-1; D gene uncertain. The V and J ends lost 5 bases and 2 bases respectively, with 9 bases between them. Germline CDR1 is SNHLY and CDR2 is FYNNEI. The CDR3 has 13 residues. This CDR3 is CASSYAQNTEAFF. The CDR3 nucleotides are TGTGCCAGCAGTTACGCTCAAAACACTGAAGCTTTCTTT. Together with reference TRBV2 and TRBJ1-1, the CDR3 gives the full variable domain: EPEVTQTPSHQVTQMGQEVILRCVPISNHLYFYWYRQILGQKVEFLVSFYNNEISEKSEIFDDQFSVERPDGSNFTLKIRSTKLEDSAMYFCASSYAQNTEAFFGQGTRLTVV.

This sequence joins TRBV27 and TRBJ1-2; D is undetermined. V was pared by 7 bases and J by 4 bases, with 13 bases between. CDR1 and CDR2 from the germline V gene are MNHEY and SMNVEV (reference sequence). The CDR3 totals 13 residues. CDR3 DNA sequence: TGTGCCAGCAAATGGCTGGGGAGCTATGGCTACACCTTC. Translating it yields CASKWLGSYGYTF.

The chain links TRBV19 to TRBJ1-2; 8 bases are a match to TRBD1. CDR1 and CDR2 from the germline V gene are LNHDA and SQIVND (reference sequence). The V and J ends lost 10 bases and 0 bases, in that order; junction bases with no gene match: 7. There are 14 residues in the CDR3. CDR3 sequence reads: CATAGQGPNYGYTF. The CDR3 DNA follows: TGTGCCACGGCCGGACAGGGCCCTAACTATGGCTACACCTTC.

The chain combines TRBV5-1 with TRBJ1-3; no clear D. CDR1 SGHRS and CDR2 YFSETQ come from the germline V gene. Trimming pared 2 bases from V and 4 bases from J, leaving 4 bases between. The CDR3 sequence is 12 residues long. Here the CDR3 reads CASSLLGNTIYF. CDR3 DNA: TGCGCCAGCAGCTTATTGGGAAACACCATATATTTT.

This chain connects TRBV5-6 to TRBJ2-1; 10 bases match TRBD1. The junction had 2 bases not matched to a gene; V was cut back by 0 bases and J by 5 bases. Per the germline V gene, CDR1 is SGHDT and CDR2 is YYEEEE. The length of the CDR3 is 15 residues. The CDR3 nucleotides read TGTGCCAGCAGCTTGGCGGACAGGGGGGACAATGAGCAGTTCTTC. Encoded protein: CASSLADRGDNEQFF. Full variable domain (rest looked up from reference TRBV5-6 and TRBJ2-1): DAGVTQSPTHLIKTRGQQVTLRCSPKSGHDTVSWYQQALGQGPQFIFQYYEEEERQRGNFPDRFSGHQFPNYSSELNVNALLLGDSALYLCASSLADRGDNEQFFGPGTRLTVL.

V and J are TRBV7-6 and TRBJ2-3; the D gene is possibly TRBD2 (6 bases). Trimming took off 1 base at V and 2 bases at J, with 13 bases between the two ends. Germline CDR1 and CDR2: SGHVS and FNYEAQ. The CDR3 has 16 amino acids. CDR3 protein: CASSLGAGSHTDTQYF. The CDR3 DNA reads as TGTGCCAGCAGCTTAGGGGCGGGGAGCCACACAGATACGCAGTATTTT. Complete variable domain (other parts from reference TRBV7-6 and TRBJ2-3): GAGVSQSPRYKVTKRGQDVALRCDPISGHVSLYWYRQALGQGPEFLTYFNYEAQQDKSGLPNDRFSAERPEGSISTLTIQRTEQRDSAMYRCASSLGAGSHTDTQYFGPGTRLTVL.

CDR3 sequence reads: CASSLVAGGSDEQFF. The CDR3 nucleotides are TGTGCCAGCAGCTTAGTAGCGGGAGGTAGCGATGAGCAGTTCTTC. V is TRBV5-4 and J is TRBJ2-1; 10 bases align to TRBD2. The CDR3 consists of 15 residues. After removal of 2 bases from V and 8 bases from J, the junction contained 7 bases not matched to a gene. CDR1 and CDR2 (germline): SGHNT, YYREEE (reference sequence).

This chain joins TRBV27 and TRBJ1-1; 10 bases are a match to TRBD1. The junction had 4 bases not matched to a gene; V was cut back by 5 bases and J by 1 base. The CDR3 totals 15 residues. The germline V gene encodes CDR1 MNHEY and CDR2 SMNVEV (reference sequence). CDR3: CASSPRTGGNTEAFF. The CDR3 DNA is TGTGCCAGCAGTCCCCGGACAGGGGGGAACACTGAAGCTTTCTTT.

This clone has more than one count but fewer than ten. This sequence joins TRBV11-2 and TRBJ2-2; TRBD1 matches 7 bases. This CDR3 region has 18 residues. The germline V gene has CDR1 SGHAT and CDR2 FQNNGV. V lost 1 base, J lost 0 bases, and 8 bases stayed unmatched. The CDR3 loop is CASSLAIRQGANTGELFF. The DNA for the CDR3 is TGTGCCAGCAGCTTAGCAATCCGGCAGGGGGCGAACACCGGGGAGCTGTTTTTT.

The chain is built from TRBV14 and TRBJ2-7; D is perhaps TRBD2 (6 bases). Germline V gene sequence: CDR1 SGHDN, CDR2 FVKESK. Trimming shortened V by 4 bases and J by 3 bases, and 22 bases separated the two germline ends. The CDR3 length is 17 residues. CDR3 bases: TGTGCCAGCAGCCTGATTTTGCCCGGGGGTACAGACTACGAGCAGTACGTC. Protein sequence: CASSLILPGGTDYEQYV.

The chain couples TRBV9 to TRBJ1-3, with D possibly TRBD1 on 5 matching bases. Germline V CDR1 and CDR2: SGDLS, YYNGEE. This CDR3 contains 17 residues. Trimming stripped 0 bases from V and 1 base from J, with 14 bases between. The CDR3 sequence is CASSVATQGGSGNTIYF. The CDR3 DNA is TGTGCCAGCAGCGTAGCTACCCAGGGAGGGTCTGGAAACACCATATATTTT.